This T cell receptor beta chain emerged from a study of shared clonotypes between healthy human individuals. Sequencing used immunoSEQ multiplex PCR; TCRdb keeps in-frame clones, though not all of them. The repertoire holds some 2,000,000 clones, with roughly 96% as singletons. This CDR3 contains 14 residues. Germline V lookup: CDR1 LGHNA, CDR2 YSLEER. Trimming left V 4 bases short and J 7 bases short, with 16 bases between. In the case of this clone: Its target is unknown.

In the CD4+ fraction, cells were divided into CD45RA+ naive and CD45RA-negative memory subsets. Study conclusions and caveats: Large depth notwithstanding, sorted-subset sequencing proved incomplete by rarefaction. Tissue TCR repertoires likely differ from these blood-only repertoires. In contrast to clonotypes shared by all four donors, non-shared clonotypes had lower generation probabilities.

The V call is TRBV4-3, the J call TRBJ1-2; the D gene is possibly TRBD1 (6 bases). The receptor was isolated from a man aged 18 to 29 in good health. The sample comprised naive CD4+ T cells sorted from blood. The sample's subset: CD45RA+ positively selected. CDR3 DNA sequence: TGCGCCAGCAGCCGGGAAGGAGGGGGAGGTGGCTACACCTTC. The encoded protein is CASSREGGGGGYTF.